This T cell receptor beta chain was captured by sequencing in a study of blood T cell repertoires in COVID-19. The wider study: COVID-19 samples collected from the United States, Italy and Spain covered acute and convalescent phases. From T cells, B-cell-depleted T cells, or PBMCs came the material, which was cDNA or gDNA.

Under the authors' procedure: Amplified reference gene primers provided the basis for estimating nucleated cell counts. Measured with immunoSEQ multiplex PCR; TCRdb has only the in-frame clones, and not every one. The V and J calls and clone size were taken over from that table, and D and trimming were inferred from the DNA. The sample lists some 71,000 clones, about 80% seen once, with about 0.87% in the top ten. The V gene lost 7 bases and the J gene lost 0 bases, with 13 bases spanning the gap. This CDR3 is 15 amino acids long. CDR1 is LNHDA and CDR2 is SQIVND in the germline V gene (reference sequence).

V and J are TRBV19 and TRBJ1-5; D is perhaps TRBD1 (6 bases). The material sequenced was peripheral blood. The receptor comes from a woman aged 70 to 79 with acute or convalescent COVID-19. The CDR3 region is CASIVTGNSNQPQHF. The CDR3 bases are TGTGCCAGTATCGTGACAGGAAATAGCAATCAGCCCCAGCATTTT.